This TCR beta chain was sequenced for a study of cytomegalovirus exposure and HLA in healthy donors (dated by TCRdb to the late 2010s). With respect to the entire study: An earlier analysis of roughly 500 of the donors reported roughly 270 Gb of sequence data and 117 million unique TCR beta sequences from 190 million or so T cells. An early release covering just under 650 HLA-typed donors comprised about 300 gigabases of sequencing data and roughly 86 million unique TCR sequences. The genetic ancestry cluster associated with self-reported Caucasian donors included over 80% of the roughly 400 genotyped donors. The study aimed to test whether signatures of past pathogen exposure could be identified by cataloging public T cell receptors. Using immunosequencing, the study profiled T cell repertoires from about 620 subjects and related those repertoires to cytomegalovirus serostatus. In addition to the first cohort of 666 subjects, a separate validation cohort of over 90 different subjects was used. To predict cytomegalovirus infection status, the study brought together high-throughput TCR immunosequencing, statistical association of individual TCRs with disease status, and machine learning. A later analysis re-analyzed previously published TCR beta repertoires from 660 or so donors and added high-resolution HLA genotyping to study TCR occurrence patterns. In the later analysis, no new phenotypic data were used to find candidate immune exposures; instead, reliance was placed on TCR beta sequences and their occurrence across donors. To decide whether each TCR beta V gene segment behaved as functional or pseudogenic, an earlier analysis of some 580 of the donors relied on high-throughput TCR beta sequencing. Donor age, sex, ethnicity and CMV serostatus were compiled together with the repertoire data. In a later genetic analysis, genome-wide SNP genotypes for about three fifths of the 666 donors were used, and that subset was treated as a discovery cohort. All discovery cohort repertoires had been generated on a single sequencing platform. HLA typing included class I and class II loci at four-digit resolution. The number of donors typed differed by locus, with about 629-630 for A, B, C, DRB1 and DQB1, 522 for DQA1, over 600 for DPA1, and some 440 for DPB1. Roughly 5 DR-DQ haplotypes were handled as single units for association and clustering because linkage in the cohort was strong. Among some 410 genotyped donors of the cohort, an average of around 240,000 unique TCR beta nucleotide sequences was sequenced per donor, of which about 18% were non-productive. Overall study results and their limits: Strong co-occurrence of HLA alleles, especially DR and DQ, made assigning TCR associations to individual alleles difficult. In vitro tests confirmed that three of the cytomegalovirus-associated TCR beta chains recognize cytomegalovirus antigens. The authors suggested that the approach could potentially be extended to other disease states and immunological phenotypes. In an earlier analysis of around 500 of the donors, most TCR beta V segments appeared in productive rearrangements about 87% or about 30% of the time, broadly matching IMGT annotations. In the study, some 180 TCR beta chains were listed as associated with cytomegalovirus. In a later analysis, HLA-associated TCR beta chains showed more clonal expansion and lower generation probabilities than non-associated chains that were equally common. Roughly uniform sequencing depth across donors was assumed in presence/absence analyses, although this assumption may not hold. Several of the top co-occurrence clusters appeared to be linked to parvovirus B19, influenza, CMV and Epstein-Barr virus, according to a later analysis. Linkage disequilibrium might explain the correlated functional status among segregating V segments, but an unknown experimental factor could not be ruled out. Specific HLA alleles were associated with 16,951 TCR beta sequences at a false discovery rate of 0.05 in a later analysis. Immune exposure information for the cohort was limited to CMV serostatus. A later genetic analysis reported fewer N-insertions in productive TCRs among donors in an Asian-associated ancestry cluster than the roughly 650-donor mean. Only TCR beta chains were sequenced in this cohort, and the absence of alpha or paired-chain data limited detectable features. Most TCR sequences were observed very rarely across donors, whereas some public TCRs were present in many individuals. Because HLA typing was unavailable for some donors at each locus, only the typed subset was used in association tests. In a later genetic analysis, a missense DCLRE1C variant was associated with V-gene and J-gene trimming of TCR beta chains, and the association was replicated in an independent cohort. Cytomegalovirus status was reported to be diagnosed by the classifier with high specificity and sensitivity in both the original and validation cohorts. A further reported finding was that TCR beta sequences accurately predicted the HLA-A and HLA-B alleles for most subjects in the first cohort. In a later analysis, most CMV-associated TCR beta chains were found to appear HLA-restricted, with HLA associations seemingly driven largely by CMV exposure. A group of highly shared sequence variants was considered likely to be a technical artifact of the sequencing pipeline. The earlier analysis of approximately 540 of the donors excluded approximately 17 rarely observed V segments, including chromosome 9 orphons, because counts were too low. In a later analysis, TCR association rates were found to vary across HLA loci, with the most associated TCRs seen for DRB1 alleles and the fewest for HLA-C alleles. Some IMGT-functional V segments, including TRBV6-2 and TRBV6-3, could not be distinguished by the 87-base-pair reads and were therefore excluded.

Trimming costs V 6 bases and J 5 bases, and their ends lie 14 bases apart. The CDR3 contains 13 residues, cysteine and phenylalanine counted. Here the CDR3 DNA is all that survives: 39 bases in frame from base 1. Taken from the germline V gene (reference sequence), the CDR1 and CDR2 loops are MNHEY and SMNVEV. Of note for this clone: Its specific antigen is unknown. The record has no base qualities; no much larger clone is one base away.

The cohort was made up of 650 to 700 healthy bone marrow donors. Cohort members were all nominally healthy when sampled, although unrecorded immune exposures were likely present. The donor tested CMV seronegative and was one of the 352 seronegative cohort members. A peripheral blood sample was provided by each donor, and peripheral blood mononuclear cells were used for TCR beta sequencing. Genomic DNA was extracted from the blood cell samples with the Qiagen DNeasy Blood Extraction Kit. Library generation was performed with the immunoSEQ multiplex PCR assay. The multiplex PCR relied on a mix of 60 forward primers for TCR Vbeta segments and 13 reverse primers for TCR Jbeta segments. Amplification of the CDR3 region of rearranged TCR beta genes was performed with a multiplex PCR assay on genomic DNA. On the Illumina HiSeq System, the amplified TCR beta libraries were sequenced as 87-base-pair reads. In the source study's methods: A later analysis counted about 80 million unique TCR beta chains across the 700 or so repertoires, and some 11 million of these chains were shared by at least two donors. A nearest-neighbor algorithm error-corrected the raw reads and collapsed the reads into unique sequences, merging closely related sequences to remove PCR and sequencing errors. CDR3 sequences were aligned to IMGT reference sequences to assign V, D and J gene segments. For a sequence to be retained, a match of at least six nucleotides to both a V gene segment and a J gene segment was required. A rearrangement counted as productive if the CDR3 had no stop codons and remained in frame with V and J, and every other rearrangement counted as non-productive. Following IMGT convention, CDR3 was defined as the stretch from the second conserved V-encoded cysteine to the conserved J-encoded phenylalanine. In an earlier analysis of 550 to 650 of the donors, sequences lacking an unambiguous match to a single V gene segment were excluded. An earlier analysis of just under 600 of the donors called V segments functional above 56.7% productive rearrangements and segregating when the between-donor standard deviation exceeded 5%. A statistical classification framework was developed to diagnose cytomegalovirus status using the catalog of TCR beta chain sequences. In a later analysis, V and J genes were assigned by comparing TCR nucleotide sequences against IMGT/GENE-DB human TR gene sequences. Using the TCRdist pipeline, a later analysis assigned CDR3 sequences along with most-parsimonious VDJ recombination scenarios. A later analysis defined each TCR beta chain by its CDR3 amino acid sequence plus V-gene family, and excluded reads lacking a unique V-gene family. As a way to deal with suspected cross-contamination and a sequencing artifact, a later analysis dropped 450 to 700 nucleotide sequences that were highly shared and had low generation probability. For each public chain, a later analysis derived a clonal expansion index from normalized ranks of inferred template counts within each repertoire. Generation probabilities in a later analysis came from a VDJ recombination model fitted to out-of-frame rearrangements, and those results were checked against IGoR. In a later analysis, TCR-TCR, TCR-HLA and TCR-CMV co-occurrence was scored with hypergeometric tests, and a repertoire-size bias correction was applied to TCR pairs. False discovery rates were estimated in a later analysis by permuting HLA or CMV assignments 20 times. In a later analysis, co-occurring TCRs were grouped with DBSCAN, and TCRdist sequence similarity was added when clustering was performed within HLA-allele-positive subsets. For co-occurrence clustering, repertoires with fewer than 30,000 or more than 120,000 public chains were excluded, along with about five repertoires with anomalous nucleotide sharing. TCRdb took over this immuneACCESS table, retaining in-frame rearrangements with V and J assigned. Such tables are incomplete; in checked studies, under half of the missing clones stem from an unresolved V gene, and the remainder is unexplained. The V and J calls and clone size come from that table; D and trimming were worked out from the DNA. The sample table records roughly 140,000 clones; around 81% of these occur just once. Together, the top ten hold roughly 2.8% of the sample.

The sequence was obtained from a male donor in good health and CMV-seronegative. The sequencing input was PBMCs. The V and J genes are TRBV27 and TRBJ2-7; the D gene assignment is ambiguous. At the DNA level, the sequence is TGTGCCAGCAGGACATCAGGTGGCGACGAGCAGTACTTC. This sequence encodes CASRTSGGDEQYF.